This is a list of T cell receptor beta chains from one sample in a study of human T cells and chemical hapten exposure. TCRdb re-called the 5' RACE reads with MiXCR, one entry per CDR3 protein. The sample has more than 75,000 distinct CDR3 sequences; more than 15% are singletons. The source of these receptors is a female donor in good health. The CDR3 runs from the conserved cysteine through the conserved F or W. A D gene is named only where the DNA matches it firmly. For some rows the clone size is stated as once, few or many, or as a class when expanded; others skip it.

J gene	clone size	V gene	D gene	CDR3 DNA	CDR3 protein
TRBJ2-7	.	TRBV29-1	TRBD1	TGCAGCGTTCGTACCGGGACAGGGGGGATCTACGAGCAGTACTTC	CSVRTGTGGIYEQYF
TRBJ2-5	few	TRBV5-1	.	TGCGCCAGCAGCTTGGAGATCGCAGAGACCCAGTACTTC	CASSLEIAETQYF
TRBJ2-7	.	TRBV27	TRBD1	TGTGCCAGCAGTGTCGCCGGGACAGGGGTCGAGCAGTACTTC	CASSVAGTGVEQYF
TRBJ1-1	few	TRBV12-3/TRBV12-4	TRBD1	TGTGCCAGCAGTGAACAGGGGCTTAACACTGAAGCTTTCTTT	CASSEQGLNTEAFF
TRBJ2-1	.	TRBV4-2	.	TGTGCCAGCAGCACGGGTGGGGGGCGGAATGAGCAGTTCTTC	CASSTGGGRNEQFF
TRBJ2-6	few	TRBV5-5	TRBD1	TGTGCCAGCAGCTCTCGTTCGGCGAGGGGGCTAGTGTCTGGGGCCAACGTCCTGACTTTC	CASSSRSARGLVSGANVLTF
TRBJ2-3	few	TRBV19	.	TGTGCCAGTAGTATTCGGCTAGCAGATACGGATACGCAGTATTTT	CASSIRLADTDTQYF
TRBJ2-3	few	TRBV18	.	TGTGCCAGCTCACCATCAGATACGCAGTATTTT	CASSPSDTQYF
TRBJ1-1	many	TRBV20-1	.	TGCAGTGCTAGAGATCCGGGCAGGAACGTTGGCGCTTTCTTT	CSARDPGRNVGAFF
TRBJ2-7	.	TRBV7-2	TRBD2	TGTGCCAGCAGCCCAATCGCGGGGGGGGACTACGAGCAGTACTTC	CASSPIAGGDYEQYF
TRBJ1-4	many	TRBV7-2	.	TGTGCCAGCAGCGGGACCGTTAATGAAAAACTGTTTTTT	CASSGTVNEKLFF
TRBJ2-5	many	TRBV27	TRBD2	TGTGCCAGCAGTTTTGTTGACGGGAGGGAAGAGACCCAGTACTTC	CASSFVDGREETQYF
TRBJ2-1	few	TRBV5-1	TRBD2	TGCGCCAGCAGCTTGGTCAGCGGGAGGTACAATGAGCAGTTCTTC	CASSLVSGRYNEQFF
TRBJ2-3	.	TRBV5-1	.	TGCGCCAGCAGCTTAAGGAGTCCCACAGATACGCAGTATTTT	CASSLRSPTDTQYF
TRBJ2-7	.	TRBV28	TRBD1	TGTGCCAGCAGGCACCCGGGACAGGGTACATACGAGCAGAACTTC	CASRHPGQGTYEQNF
TRBJ1-2	.	TRBV5-1	TRBD1	TGCGCCAGCAGTCACCCTACGACAGGGATAAATGGCTACACCTTC	CASSHPTTGINGYTF
TRBJ2-3	.	TRBV20-1	TRBD2	TGCAGTGCCACGCGCGGGGGGAACACAGATACGCAGTATTTT	CSATRGGNTDTQYF
TRBJ2-3	.	TRBV2	TRBD2	TGTGCCAGCAGTTCAGCGGGGGGCGTCTACACAGATACGCAGTATTTT	CASSSAGGVYTDTQYF
TRBJ2-7	few	TRBV7-8	.	TGTGCCAGCAGCTTAGAGACGTCCGCCTACGAGCAGTACTTC	CASSLETSAYEQYF
TRBJ2-3	few	TRBV2	TRBD2	TGTGCCAGCAGGCGGACTAGCCGGTCGTCAGATACGCAGTATTTT	CASRRTSRSSDTQYF
TRBJ1-1	few	TRBV6-6	TRBD1	TGTGCCAGCAGTTACCCGACAGGGGTGAACACTGAAGCTTTCTTT	CASSYPTGVNTEAFF
TRBJ2-7	.	TRBV6-5	TRBD1	TGTGCCAGCAGTTCGCTGCGACAGGGGCGAAACGAGCAGTACTTC	CASSSLRQGRNEQYF
TRBJ2-6	.	TRBV6-2/TRBV6-3	.	TGTGCCAGCAGTCGGGGGCCAACTGGGGCCAACGTCCTGACTTTC	CASSRGPTGANVLTF
TRBJ1-5	.	TRBV7-4	.	TGTGCCAGCAGCTCGGGACCCCCTTCAAAGCCCCAGCATTTT	CASSSGPPSKPQHF
TRBJ2-3	many	TRBV2	.	TGTGCCAGCAGTGAGGGAACCTGGAGCACAGATACGCAGTATTTT	CASSEGTWSTDTQYF
TRBJ1-1	few	TRBV2	TRBD1	TGTGCCACCCGCCCAGGGGGACCCTACACTGAAGCTTTCTTT	CATRPGGPYTEAFF
TRBJ2-1	few	TRBV29-1	TRBD2	TGCAGCGTTGTCACTAGCGGGGGTCCCCTCTCCTACAATGAGCAGTTCTTC	CSVVTSGGPLSYNEQFF
TRBJ2-3	.	TRBV20-1	.	TGCAGTGCTAGTGGAGGTCATGCAGATACGCAGTATTTT	CSASGGHADTQYF
TRBJ1-1	medium-sized	TRBV5-6	.	TGTGCCAGCAGCACGGACGACGCTGAAGCTTTCTTT	CASSTDDAEAFF
TRBJ1-2	.	TRBV30	.	TGTGCCTGGAGTCTCCCCCCCCTTATGGGCTACACCTTC	CAWSLPPLMGYTF
TRBJ1-4	few	TRBV14	.	TGTGCCAGCAGCCTCGCGATCCGTAATGAAAAACTGTTTTTT	CASSLAIRNEKLFF
TRBJ2-1	many	TRBV18	TRBD1	TGTGCCAGCTCACCCGACGGGACAGGTGGCCGTGAGCAGTTCTTC	CASSPDGTGGREQFF
TRBJ1-5	.	TRBV7-2	.	TGTGCCAGCAGCTTTAAGGTTGTGGGCAATCAGCCCCAGCATTTT	CASSFKVVGNQPQHF
TRBJ1-1	.	TRBV9	.	TGTGCCAGCAGCGTAGGAGATGGGAAAGCTTTCTTT	CASSVGDGKAFF
TRBJ1-1	.	TRBV6-1	.	TGTGCCAGCAGTGAAGGCCCATCCTTGTTTGAAGCTTTCTTT	CASSEGPSLFEAFF
TRBJ2-2	.	TRBV6-6	TRBD1	TGTGCCAGCATCATAACAGGGGCCACCGGGGAGCTGTTTTTT	CASIITGATGELFF
TRBJ1-1	few	TRBV28	.	TGTGCCAGCAGTTTAAGTGAGTACGGGAACACTGAAGCTTTCTTT	CASSLSEYGNTEAFF
TRBJ2-1	.	TRBV28	TRBD2	TGTGCCAGCACAGCCATTAGCGGGAGCTCCTACAATGAGCAGTTCTTC	CASTAISGSSYNEQFF
TRBJ1-3	few	TRBV7-2	.	TGTGCCAGCAGCGCCCTAATGATCGGGGACACCATATATTTT	CASSALMIGDTIYF
TRBJ2-1	few	TRBV3-1	.	TGTGCCAGCAGCCAAGCGGAGTCTGTATACTACGACAATGAGCAGTTCTTC	CASSQAESVYYDNEQFF
TRBJ1-6	.	TRBV11-2	.	TGTGCCAGCAGCTTAGCTCCGGGCTATAATTCACCCCTCCACTTT	CASSLAPGYNSPLHF
TRBJ2-3	few	TRBV20-1	TRBD2	TGCAGTGCCCCCCCGTCCGGTCTAGCGGTTACAGATACGCAGTATTTT	CSAPPSGLAVTDTQYF
TRBJ2-7	few	TRBV6-5	TRBD1	TGTGCCAGCAGGACGACAGGGGAATCCTACGAGCAGTACTTC	CASRTTGESYEQYF
TRBJ2-7	few	TRBV3-1	.	TGTGCCAGCAGCCAAGGGTTAGCGGCCCTCTACGAGCAGTACTTC	CASSQGLAALYEQYF
TRBJ1-1	many	TRBV7-2	TRBD1	TGTGCCAGCAGCTTCCGGGGGACAGGGGAAGCTTTCTTT	CASSFRGTGEAFF
TRBJ2-6	.	TRBV15	.	TGTGCCACCAGCAGAGCAGGGTACGTCGCTGGGGCCAACGTCCTGACTTTC	CATSRAGYVAGANVLTF
TRBJ1-2	.	TRBV7-2	.	TGTGCCAGCACCCCCGGCCGAAGTAACTATGGCTACACCTTC	CASTPGRSNYGYTF
TRBJ1-1	.	TRBV28	.	TGTGCCAGCAGTTTCTCTAGGGGGACCGCTGAAGCTTTCTTT	CASSFSRGTAEAFF